This T cell receptor (beta chain) was captured in a study of T cells in Graves' hyperthyroidism and ophthalmopathy (dated by TCRdb to about 2019). In terms of the full investigation: Peripheral blood samples were taken at the time of initial diagnosis, prior to any treatment. The study also compared thyroid tissue and blood T-cell repertoires from more than five Graves' hyperthyroidism patients. After blood sampling, hyperthyroidism patients were treated with methimazole at a starting dose of 30 mg daily, and ophthalmopathy patients were treated with high-dose intravenous methylprednisolone. Whether ophthalmopathy could be predicted prospectively was tested in an independent validation cohort made up of about 20 hyperthyroidism patients plus 17 patients who later progressed to ophthalmopathy. For training and testing, the 95 to 100 patients in the discovery cohort were randomly divided in a 7:3 ratio. To identify TCR V-J signatures that set the groups apart, the researchers used a discovery cohort of more than 95 patients, made up of around 42 with Graves' ophthalmopathy and about 60 with stable Graves' hyperthyroidism. TCR Vbeta CDR3 sequencing of 130 to 150 peripheral blood samples (approximately 44 ophthalmopathy, 75 or so hyperthyroidism and some 17 progressor patients) is reported in the paper.

On this clonotype itself: Its antigen remains undetermined. The record has no base qualities; no much larger clone is one base away.

What the study reported, not specific to this receptor: In validation, the model predicted progression to ophthalmopathy with just under 71% sensitivity and around 72% specificity, a median of around six months before onset. In cross-validation, a model built on a 13 V-J signature told ophthalmopathy apart from stable hyperthyroidism with 85% to 90% sensitivity and approximately 84% specificity, and in testing the same model reached 80%/75%. Blood samples also contained most of the expanded thyroid clonotypes (frequency above 0.001), which suggests that blood repertoires may reflect thyroid immune responses. No statistical method was used to set the sample size in advance, and investigators knew the group allocation.

Including cysteine and phenylalanine, the CDR3 has 14 amino acids. CDR3 DNA only is kept here, 42 bases in frame from base 1. CDR1 and CDR2, per the germline V gene, are KGHSH and LQKENI. V is clipped by 6 bases and J by 4 bases, and the sequence between their germline boundaries is 14 bases long. The TCR beta CDR3 regions were amplified from RNA transcripts. The TCR CDR3 was subjected to a first round of RT-PCR using the HTBI primer set and the Qiagen OneStep RT-PCR kit. Libraries were constructed in a second round of multiplex PCR, after which size selection and purification were carried out. Paired-end sequencing of the libraries was performed with 100 bp reads on an Illumina HiSeq2000. The study's processing was this. Raw data were processed with SOAPnuke, discarding reads with adapters, uncalled bases, mean Phred below 15, or no exact constant-primer or identifier match. COPE v1.2.5 was used to merge high-quality paired reads, and clonotypes were defined as unique nucleotide sequences. MiTCR v1.1 was used to align the clonotypes against IMGT TRBV, TRBD and TRBJ reference segments. Analysis was restricted to V-J combinations with a frequency above 0.0001, which covered roughly 99% of repertoires. The TCS score was defined as F50 (clonal expansion) divided by E x V (chaos), with BLOSUM62-based TCRdist calculated between CDR3 peptides within each V-J. Welch's t-statistics and random forest reduced 514 V-J features to fewer than 15, which were used in a naive Bayes classifier (R e1071). TCRdb ran its own pipeline on the public reads, namely fastp trimming at Q25 and MiXCR clone calling, and kept in-frame beta chains. Entries that share a CDR3 protein sequence are merged under the most common genes and DNA. The V and J calls come from TCRdb's annotation, not from the publication. The sample yields 500,000 to 750,000 distinct CDR3 sequences; around 14% were counted once. 7% to 9% of the sample goes to the ten largest clones.

Ophthalmopathy patients had moderately to severely active disease, with a Clinical Activity Score of 3 or more, a NOSPECS grade of 4 or more, and a disease duration of less than 3 months. Any patient with an uncontrolled infection, another autoimmune disease, pregnancy or lactation was excluded. Diagnoses were established on the basis of clinical symptoms, serum thyroxine and TRAb, thyroid ultrasound, and orbital computed tomography. Ficoll-Paque density gradient centrifugation was used to isolate PBMCs from about 9 ml of fresh peripheral blood. Total RNA was extracted with Trizol reagent, and quality was checked on an Agilent 2100 Bioanalyzer.

Sequencing was done on a sample of blood. The V and J segments used are TRBV18 and TRBJ2-3, with no confidently assigned D gene. The sequence was obtained from a woman between 18 and 29 years old with Graves' ophthalmopathy. Here the CDR3 is given as CASSPGDWADTQYF. At the DNA level, the sequence is TGTGCCAGCTCTCCCGGAGACTGGGCAGATACGCAGTATTTT.